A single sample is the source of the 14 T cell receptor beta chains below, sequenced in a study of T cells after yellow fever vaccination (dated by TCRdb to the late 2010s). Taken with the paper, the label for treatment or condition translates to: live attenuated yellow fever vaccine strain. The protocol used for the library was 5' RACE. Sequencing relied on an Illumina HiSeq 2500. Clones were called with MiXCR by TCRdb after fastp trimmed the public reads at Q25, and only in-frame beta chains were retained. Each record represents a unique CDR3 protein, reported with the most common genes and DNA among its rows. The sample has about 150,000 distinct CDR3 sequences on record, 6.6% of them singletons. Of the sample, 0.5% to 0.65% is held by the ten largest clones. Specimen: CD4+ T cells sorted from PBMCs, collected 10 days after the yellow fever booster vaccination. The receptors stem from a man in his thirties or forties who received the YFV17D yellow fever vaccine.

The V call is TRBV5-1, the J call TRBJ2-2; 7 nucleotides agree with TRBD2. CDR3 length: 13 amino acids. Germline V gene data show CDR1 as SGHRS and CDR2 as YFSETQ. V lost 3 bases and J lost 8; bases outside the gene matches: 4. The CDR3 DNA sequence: TGCGCCAGCAGCTCGGGGGGTTCAGGGGAGCTGTTTTTT. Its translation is CASSSGGSGELFF.

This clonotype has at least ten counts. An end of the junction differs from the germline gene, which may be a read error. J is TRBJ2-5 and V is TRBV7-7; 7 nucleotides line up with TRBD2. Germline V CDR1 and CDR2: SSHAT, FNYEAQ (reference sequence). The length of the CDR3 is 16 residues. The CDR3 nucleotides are TGTGCTAGCAGCTCCACGGGACTACCGTACCAAGAGACCCAGTACTTC. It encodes CASSSTGLPYQETQYF.

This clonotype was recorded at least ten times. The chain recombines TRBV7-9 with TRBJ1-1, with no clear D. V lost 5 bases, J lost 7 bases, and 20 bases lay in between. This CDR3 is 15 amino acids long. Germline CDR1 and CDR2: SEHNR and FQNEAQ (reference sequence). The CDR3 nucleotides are TGTGCCAGCAGCCCGAGAAAGTTCGACCTTAATGAAGCTTTCTTT. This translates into CASSPRKFDLNEAFF.

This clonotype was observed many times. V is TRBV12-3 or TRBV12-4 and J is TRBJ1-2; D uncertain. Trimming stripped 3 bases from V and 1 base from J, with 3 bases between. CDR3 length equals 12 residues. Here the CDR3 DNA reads TGTGCCAGCAGTTTTCATAACTATGGCTACACCTTC. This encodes CASSFHNYGYTF.

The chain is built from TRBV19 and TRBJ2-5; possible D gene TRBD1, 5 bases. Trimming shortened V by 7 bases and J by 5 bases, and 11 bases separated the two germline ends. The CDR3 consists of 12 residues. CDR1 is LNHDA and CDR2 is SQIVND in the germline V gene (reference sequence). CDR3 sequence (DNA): TGTGCCAGTAACCAGGGTGAGGAGACCCAGTACTTC. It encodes CASNQGEETQYF.

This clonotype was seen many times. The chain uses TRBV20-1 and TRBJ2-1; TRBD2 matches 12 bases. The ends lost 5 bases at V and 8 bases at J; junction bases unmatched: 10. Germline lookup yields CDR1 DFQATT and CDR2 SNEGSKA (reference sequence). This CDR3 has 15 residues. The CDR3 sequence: CSARRQTSGSYEQFF. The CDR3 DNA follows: TGCAGTGCTCGTAGGCAGACTAGCGGGAGCTATGAGCAGTTCTTC.

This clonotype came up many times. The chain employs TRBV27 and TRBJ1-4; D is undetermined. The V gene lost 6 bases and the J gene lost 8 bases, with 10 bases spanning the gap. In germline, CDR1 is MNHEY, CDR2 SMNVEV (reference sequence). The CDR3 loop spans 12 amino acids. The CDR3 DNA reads TGTGCCAGCAGACCTAACGGGGAAAAACTGTTTTTT. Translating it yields CASRPNGEKLFF. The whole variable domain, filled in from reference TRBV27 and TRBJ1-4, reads EAQVTQNPRYLITVTGKKLTVTCSQNMNHEYMSWYRQDPGLGLRQIYYSMNVEVTDKGDVPEGYKVSRKEKRNFPLILESPSPNQTSLYFCASRPNGEKLFFGSGTQLSVL.

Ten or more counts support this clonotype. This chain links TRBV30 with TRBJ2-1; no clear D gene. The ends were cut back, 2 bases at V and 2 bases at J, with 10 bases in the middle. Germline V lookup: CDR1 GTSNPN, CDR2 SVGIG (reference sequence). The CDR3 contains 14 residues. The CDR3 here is CAWSLVSPYNEQFF. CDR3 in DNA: TGTGCCTGGAGTCTGGTAAGCCCCTACAATGAGCAGTTCTTC.

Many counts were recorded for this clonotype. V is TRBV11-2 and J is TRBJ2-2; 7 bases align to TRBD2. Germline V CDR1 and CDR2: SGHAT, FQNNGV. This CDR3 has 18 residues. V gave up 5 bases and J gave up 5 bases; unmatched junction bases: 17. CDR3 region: CASSQRGAGRRNTGELFF. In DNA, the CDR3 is TGTGCCAGCAGCCAAAGAGGAGCGGGACGGCGGAATACCGGGGAGCTGTTTTTT. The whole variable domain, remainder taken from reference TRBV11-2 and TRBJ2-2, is EAGVAQSPRYKIIEKRQSVAFWCNPISGHATLYWYQQILGQGPKLLIQFQNNGVVDDSQLPKDRFSAERLKGVDSTLKIQPAKLEDSAVYLCASSQRGAGRRNTGELFFGEGSRLTVL.

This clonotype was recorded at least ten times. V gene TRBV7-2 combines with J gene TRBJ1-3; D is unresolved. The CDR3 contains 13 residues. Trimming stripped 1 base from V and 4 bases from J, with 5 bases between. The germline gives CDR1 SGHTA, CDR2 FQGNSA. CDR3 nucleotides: TGTGCCAGCAGCTTAGTCCAGGGAAACACCATATATTTT. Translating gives CASSLVQGNTIYF.

This CDR3 reads CASSSLENEQFF. CDR3 DNA: TGTGCCAGCAGCTCACTAGAGAATGAGCAGTTCTTC. The V call is TRBV5-4, the J call TRBJ2-1, with a possible D match to TRBD2 (5 bases). This CDR3 is built from 12 residues. The germline CDR1 and CDR2 sequences are SGHNT and YYREEE (reference sequence). With 3 bases removed from V and 7 bases from J, the gap between germline ends came to 8 bases. Variable domain in full (rest from reference TRBV5-4 and TRBJ2-1): ETGVTQSPTHLIKTRGQQVTLRCSSQSGHNTVSWYQQALGQGPQFIFQYYREEENGRGNFPPRFSGLQFPNYSSELNVNALELDDSALYLCASSSLENEQFFGPGTRLTVL.

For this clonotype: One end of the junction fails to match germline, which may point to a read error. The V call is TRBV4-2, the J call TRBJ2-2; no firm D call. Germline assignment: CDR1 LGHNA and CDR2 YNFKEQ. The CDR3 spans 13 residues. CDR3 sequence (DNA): TGTGCCATCAGCCCTGGGCGCACCTGCGAGCTGTTTTTT. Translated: CAISPGRTCELFF.

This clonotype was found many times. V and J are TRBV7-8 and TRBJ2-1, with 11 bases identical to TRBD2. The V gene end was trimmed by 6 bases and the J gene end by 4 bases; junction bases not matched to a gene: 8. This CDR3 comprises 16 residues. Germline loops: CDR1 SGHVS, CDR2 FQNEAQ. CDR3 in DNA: TGTGCCAGCAGATCTCCTGGGACTAGCGGATACAATGAGCAGTTCTTC. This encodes CASRSPGTSGYNEQFF.

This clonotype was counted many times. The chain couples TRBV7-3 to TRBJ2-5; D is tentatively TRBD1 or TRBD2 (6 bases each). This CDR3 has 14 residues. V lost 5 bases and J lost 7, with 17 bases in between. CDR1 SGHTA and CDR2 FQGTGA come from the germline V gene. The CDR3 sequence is CASSPGAGAGTQYF. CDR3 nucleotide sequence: TGTGCCAGCAGCCCGGGGGCTGGTGCGGGGACCCAGTACTTC.